Listed here are 7 T cell receptor beta chains from one sample, sequenced in a study of blood T cells in healthy people across ages. A J-beta primer mix and a sample-barcoded 5' primer were used in a second PCR of roughly 7 to 12 cycles. One entry per CDR3 protein results from TCRdb running MiXCR on the 5' RACE reads. The repertoire holds hundreds of thousands of distinct CDR3 sequences, with less than 60% as singletons. Sample: blood. These receptors were taken from an older man in good health.

CDR3 protein: CASSLPLGGKSETQYF. The CDR3 region has the DNA TGTGCCAGCAGCCTCCCCCTCGGGGGGAAGTCGGAGACCCAGTACTTC. The rearrangement links TRBV21-1 to TRBJ2-5; TRBD1, the D gene given by the table, was not confirmed from the DNA. TRBV21-1 is a pseudogene locus. This CDR3 is built from 16 residues.

This clonotype was counted between two and nine times. This chain links TRBV12-3 or TRBV12-4 with TRBJ1-6; perhaps TRBD1 as D (5 bases). V gave up 9 bases and J gave up 3 bases, with 30 bases separating them. This CDR3 comprises 20 residues. CDR3 protein: CARIGTGCGKEGLYNSPLHF. CDR3 in DNA: TGTGCCAGAATTGGAACAGGTTGCGGCAAGGAGGGCCTCTATAATTCACCCCTCCACTTT.

This clonotype was counted a few times. The chain carries TRBV12-3 or TRBV12-4 and TRBJ1-2; no firm D call. The V end was cut by 3 bases, the J end by 0 bases, with 8 bases between. This CDR3 contains 14 residues. The CDR3 sequence is CASSFHGANYGYTF. The CDR3 nucleotides are TGTGCCAGCAGTTTTCACGGCGCTAACTATGGCTACACCTTC.

The rearrangement uses TRBV6-4 and TRBJ2-1; D is ambiguous. The length of the CDR3 is 14 residues. The V end lost 2 bases, the J end lost 6 bases, and 11 bases lay between the germline ends. Germline V CDR1 and CDR2: MRHNA, SNTAGT. CDR3 coding DNA: TGTGCCAGCAGTGACGACGCACGGCGCAATGAGCAGTTCTTC. Protein product: CASSDDARRNEQFF.

The chain recombines TRBV28 with TRBJ2-6, with 7 bases that match TRBD1. The CDR3 extends over 21 amino acids. Trimming removed 6 bases from V and 0 bases from J; junction bases left unmatched: 20. CDR1 is MDHEN and CDR2 is SYDVKM in the germline V gene. CDR3 amino acids: CASSFMTQGDEHGSGANVLTF. The CDR3 DNA reads TGTGCCAGCAGCTTTATGACGCAGGGGGACGAACATGGCTCTGGGGCCAACGTCCTGACTTTC.

The rearrangement links TRBV4-3 to TRBJ2-7, with D perhaps TRBD1 or TRBD2 (5 bases each). The V end was cut by 4 bases, the J end by 7 bases, with 23 bases between. The CDR3 length is 16 residues. The germline V gene encodes CDR1 LGHNA and CDR2 YSLEER. The CDR3 DNA sequence: TGCGCCAGCAGCCCAAATTTCGGGACCGCTTACAATGAGCAGTACTTC. It encodes CASSPNFGTAYNEQYF.

Note on this clonotype: This clone may be a read error of a much larger clone one base away. This chain joins TRBV20-1 and TRBJ2-7, with TRBD2 identical over 13 bases. Germline V gives CDR1 DFQATT, CDR2 SNEGSKA (reference sequence). J gave up 7 bases and V 0 bases, and 6 bases lay outside the gene matches. The CDR3 is 15 amino acids. CDR3 coding DNA: TGCAGTGCTAGAGAACCGGGACTAGCGGGATTTGAGCAGTACTTC. It yields the protein CSAREPGLAGFEQYF.